These 8 T cell receptor delta chains came from one sample sequenced in a study of Vδ1+ human thymocytes. Study results and caveats: In the thymus, TRG and TRD repertoires looked highly polyclonal with Gaussian CDR3 lengths.

Sequences come from RNA converted to cDNA by reverse transcription. Multiplex PCR used pooled V-gene forward primers and a constant-region reverse primer to amplify CDR3s. TCRdb re-identified clones in the multiplex PCR reads via CATT. The sample lists roughly 50,000 delta-chain clones; less than 20% were seen once. Their antigens remain unidentified. The sequenced material came from Vdelta1+ gamma-delta thymocytes from the thymus. Subset of the sample: FACS-sorted CD3+ TCRalphabeta- TCRVdelta1+ TCRVdelta2- thymocytes. These receptors originate from a boy younger than two who had congenital heart surgery.

With respect to this clone: One base away lies a much larger clone, so this may be a sequencing read error. The rearrangement links TRDV2 to TRDJ1; 7 nucleotides match TRDD3. Germline V gives CDR1 GEAIGNYY, CDR2 EKD. There are 17 residues in the CDR3. Unmatched junction bases numbered 10, after V lost 1 base and J lost 0 bases. CDR3 in amino acids: CACDTPCWGVYTDKLIF. The CDR3 DNA follows: TGTGCCTGTGACACACCATGCTGGGGGGTCTACACCGATAAACTCATCTTT.

This clone has a single count. One end of the junction is discordant with germline, which a read error may explain. The V and J genes are TRDV1 and TRDJ1; D is perhaps TRDD3 (5 bases). Germline values: CDR1 TSWWSYY, CDR2 QGS. The CDR3 consists of 20 residues. DNA of the CDR3: TGTGCTCTTGGGGACCTCCCCTGCGGCCACACTGGCAGATACACCGATAAACCCATCTTT. It codes for CALGDLPCGHTGRYTDKPIF.

This clone was seen only a few times. The rearrangement joins TRDV1 to TRDJ1; TRDD3 matches at 12 bases. V trimming: 2 bases; J trimming: 4 bases; junction bases outside the gene matches: 20. Germline loops: CDR1 TSWWSYY, CDR2 QGS. CDR3 size: 21 residues. The CDR3 DNA follows: TGTGCTCTTGGGGAAACTCTTCTTTCGGGCTACTGGGGGATACTGGACGATAAACTCATCTTT. It is translated as CALGETLLSGYWGILDDKLIF.

The genes are TRDV1 and TRDJ1, with D perhaps TRDD3 (10 bases). Per germline, CDR1 TSWWSYY and CDR2 QGS. Trimming stripped 2 bases from V and 2 bases from J, with 24 bases between. The CDR3 loop spans 19 amino acids. The CDR3 sequence is CALGETFLRGLGDTDKLIF. The CDR3 DNA sequence: TGTGCTCTTGGGGAAACCTTCCTACGTGGACTGGGGGATACCGATAAACTCATCTTT.

The chain carries TRDV1 and TRDJ1; D gene ambiguous. The CDR3 runs to 20 residues. Germline loops: CDR1 TSWWSYY, CDR2 QGS. Trimming removed 0 bases from V and 1 base from J, with 24 bases in between. The CDR3 region is CALGELNRPQVSTPTDKLIF. The DNA for the CDR3 is TGTGCTCTTGGGGAACTCAATCGTCCTCAGGTCTCTACTCCCACCGATAAACTCATCTTT.

This clone showed up just a few times. This rearrangement joins TRDV1 to TRDJ2; 10 bases line up with TRDD3. The CDR3 is 19 amino acids. The V gene's germline CDR1 is TSWWSYY and CDR2 QGS. V lost 0 bases and J lost 4; bases outside the gene matches: 11. CDR3 sequence (DNA): TGTGCTCTTGGGGAACTCAGTCCCCTACTGGGGGATGGGACAGCACAACTCTTCTTT. Its translation is CALGELSPLLGDGTAQLFF.

V gene TRDV1 combines with J gene TRDJ1; 9 nucleotides align to TRDD3. V was clipped by 0 bases and J by 0 bases; unmatched bases: 23. The CDR3 extends over 23 amino acids. Germline V lookup: CDR1 TSWWSYY, CDR2 QGS. CDR3 residues: CALGELERTYLWGIGGYTDKLIF. Written as DNA, the CDR3 is TGTGCTCTTGGGGAACTAGAGCGAACCTACCTATGGGGGATAGGAGGGTACACCGATAAACTCATCTTT.

This chain connects TRDV1 to TRDJ1; TRDD3 matches 8 bases. Germline V CDR1 and CDR2: TSWWSYY, QGS. The junction had 32 bases not matched to a gene; V was cut back by 8 bases and J by 0 bases. The CDR3 is 23 amino acids. CDR3 coding DNA: TGTGCTCTTTGCCGAACGCGCCTTGGCTCCCCTTTACTGGGGGTAAGGTACACCGATAAACTCATCTTT. It encodes CALCRTRLGSPLLGVRYTDKLIF.